This T cell receptor (beta chain) derives from a study of T-cell reconstitution after alpha-beta-depleted transplantation in children. This sample's TCRbeta library carried unique molecular identifier barcodes. One entry per CDR3 protein results from TCRdb running MiXCR on the PCR reads. The sample has around 380,000 distinct CDR3 sequences; about 11% are singletons. This clonotype was counted a few times. This receptor was taken from a human donor who donated a stem cell graft to a child with acute myeloid leukemia. This sample comprised PBMCs from the stem cell graft donor, obtained from the stem cell graft.

The CDR3 DNA is TGTGCCAGCAGCCTCTCGGGGTTTGAGACCCAGTACTTC. Translating it yields CASSLSGFETQYF. This rearrangement joins TRBV11-2 to TRBJ2-5, with D perhaps TRBD2 (5 bases). The CDR3 extends over 13 amino acids. V was shortened by 5 bases and J by 5 bases, with 12 bases between the two germline ends. Germline V gene lookup returns CDR1 SGHAT and CDR2 FQNNGV.